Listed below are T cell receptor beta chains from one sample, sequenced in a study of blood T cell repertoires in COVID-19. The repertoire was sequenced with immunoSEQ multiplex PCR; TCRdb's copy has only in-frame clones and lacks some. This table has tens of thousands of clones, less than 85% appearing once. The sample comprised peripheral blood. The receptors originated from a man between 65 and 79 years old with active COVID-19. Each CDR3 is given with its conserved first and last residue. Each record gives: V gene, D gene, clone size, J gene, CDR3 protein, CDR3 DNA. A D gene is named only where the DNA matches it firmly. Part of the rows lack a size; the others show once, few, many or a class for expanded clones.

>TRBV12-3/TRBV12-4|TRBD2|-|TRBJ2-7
CASSSSGSYEQYF
TGTGCCAGCAGTTCTAGCGGGAGTTACGAGCAGTACTTC
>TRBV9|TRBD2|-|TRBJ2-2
CASSVESSGSLRTGELFF
TGTGCCAGCAGCGTAGAGAGTAGCGGGAGCCTTCGAACCGGGGAGCTGTTTTTT
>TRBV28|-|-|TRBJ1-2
CASRTSWGGVYGYTF
TGTGCCAGCAGGACCAGCTGGGGCGGGGTCTATGGCTACACCTTC
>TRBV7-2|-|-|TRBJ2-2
CASSFKRANTGELFF
TGTGCCAGCAGCTTCAAGCGGGCGAACACCGGGGAGCTGTTTTTT
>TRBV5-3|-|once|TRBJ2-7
CARSLSADNSYEQYF
TGTGCCAGAAGCTTGAGTGCGGACAACTCCTACGAGCAGTACTTC
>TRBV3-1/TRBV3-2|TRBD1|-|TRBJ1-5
CASSQDQGAFGQPQHF
TGTGCCAGCAGCCAAGATCAGGGGGCGTTTGGTCAGCCCCAGCATTTT
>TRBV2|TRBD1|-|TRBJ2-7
CASNSGTGSHEQYF
TGTGCCAGCAATTCCGGGACAGGCTCTCACGAGCAGTACTTC
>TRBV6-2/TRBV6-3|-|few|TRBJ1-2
CASSYSAGSSGYTF
TGTGCCAGCAGTTACTCAGCAGGGTCCTCTGGCTACACCTTC
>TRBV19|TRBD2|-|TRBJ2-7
CASSILAGAGEQYF
TGTGCCAGTAGTATACTAGCGGGAGCAGGGGAGCAGTACTTC
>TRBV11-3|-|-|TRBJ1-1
CASSLDGQGNTEAFF
TGTGCCAGCAGCTTAGATGGCCAGGGAAACACTGAAGCTTTCTTT
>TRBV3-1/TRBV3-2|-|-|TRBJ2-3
CASSQAGGLGDTQYF
TGTGCCAGCAGCCAAGCCGGCGGGTTGGGGGATACGCAGTATTTT
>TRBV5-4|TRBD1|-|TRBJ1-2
CASSSPMGQLNYGYTF
TGTGCCAGCAGCTCTCCGATGGGACAGCTTAACTATGGCTACACCTTC
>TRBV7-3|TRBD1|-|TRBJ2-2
CASSSQQGTGELFF
TGTGCCAGCAGTTCACAACAGGGGACCGGGGAGCTGTTTTTT
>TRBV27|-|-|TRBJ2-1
CASSSGRFGYNEQFF
TGTGCCAGCAGTTCCGGGAGATTCGGGTACAATGAGCAGTTCTTC
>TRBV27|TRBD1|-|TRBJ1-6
CASSFSRQGNSPLHF
TGTGCCAGCAGTTTCTCGAGACAGGGTAATTCACCCCTCCACTTT
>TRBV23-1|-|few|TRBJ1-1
CASWGGTTEAFF
TGCGCCAGTTGGGGGGGAACAACTGAAGCTTTCTTT
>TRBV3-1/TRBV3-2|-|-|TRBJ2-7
CASSQTFSGNAYEQYF
TGTGCCAGCAGCCAGACGTTTTCCGGGAATGCCTACGAGCAGTACTTC
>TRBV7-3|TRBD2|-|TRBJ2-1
CASSLAGRDNEQFF
TGTGCCAGCAGCTTGGCCGGGAGGGACAATGAGCAGTTCTTC
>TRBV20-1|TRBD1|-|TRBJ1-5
CSASPGTGSNQPQHF
TGCAGTGCTAGTCCGGGGACAGGGAGCAATCAGCCCCAGCATTTT
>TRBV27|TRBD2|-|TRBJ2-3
CASTLAGGDTQYF
TGTGCCAGCACCCTAGCGGGGGGAGATACGCAGTATTTT
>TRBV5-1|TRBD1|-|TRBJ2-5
CASSYTGVSETQYF
TGCGCCAGCAGCTATACAGGGGTCTCAGAGACCCAGTACTTC
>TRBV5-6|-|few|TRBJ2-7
CASSRGIREYEQYF
TGTGCCAGCAGCCGCGGAATCCGTGAATACGAGCAGTACTTC
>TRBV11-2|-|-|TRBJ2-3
CASSSRTTDTQYF
TGTGCCAGCAGCTCGCGGACAACAGATACGCAGTATTTT
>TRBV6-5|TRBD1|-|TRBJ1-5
CASSRTGGENQPQHF
TGTGCCAGCAGCCGGACAGGGGGCGAAAATCAGCCCCAGCATTTT
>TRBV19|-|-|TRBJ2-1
CASSMDYRKNEQFF
TGTGCCAGTAGTATGGACTACCGGAAGAATGAGCAGTTCTTC
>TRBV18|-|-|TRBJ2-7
CASSLGGSYEQYF
TGTGCCAGCTCCCTGGGAGGTTCCTACGAGCAGTACTTC
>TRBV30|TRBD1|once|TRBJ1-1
CAWSGTGAKNTEAFF
TGTGCCTGGAGTGGGACAGGGGCGAAGAACACTGAAGCTTTCTTT
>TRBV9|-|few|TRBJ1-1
CASSVLTENTEAFF
TGTGCCAGCAGCGTGCTTACAGAGAACACTGAAGCTTTCTTT
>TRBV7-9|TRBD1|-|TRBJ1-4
CASSLASQGIEKLFF
TGTGCCAGCAGCTTAGCGTCACAGGGGATCGAAAAACTGTTTTTT
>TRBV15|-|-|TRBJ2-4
CATSRDPGAKNIQYF
TGTGCCACCAGCAGAGATCCCGGGGCCAAAAACATTCAGTACTTC
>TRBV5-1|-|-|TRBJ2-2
CASSQGGANTGELFF
TGCGCCAGCAGCCAAGGGGGTGCGAACACCGGGGAGCTGTTTTTT
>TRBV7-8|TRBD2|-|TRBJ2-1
CASRGGGDEQFF
TGTGCCAGCAGGGGCGGGGGGGATGAGCAGTTCTTC
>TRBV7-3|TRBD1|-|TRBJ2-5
CASSLGTGGKTQYF
TGTGCCAGCAGCTTAGGGACAGGGGGAAAGACCCAGTACTTC
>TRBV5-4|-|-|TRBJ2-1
CASSFTGLNNEQFF
TGTGCCAGCAGCTTTACAGGGCTTAACAATGAGCAGTTCTTC
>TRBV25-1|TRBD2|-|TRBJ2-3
CASSELELAEPHTDTQYF
TGTGCCAGCAGTGAATTGGAACTAGCGGAGCCGCACACAGATACGCAGTATTTT
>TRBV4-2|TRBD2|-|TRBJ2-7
CASSRGTSDGYEQYF
TGTGCCAGCAGCCGAGGGACTAGCGATGGGTACGAGCAGTACTTC
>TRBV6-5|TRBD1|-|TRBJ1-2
CASSYNGDSGYGYTF
TGTGCCAGCAGTTATAATGGGGACAGCGGCTATGGCTACACCTTC
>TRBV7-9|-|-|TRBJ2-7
CASSHRDTAYEQYF
TGTGCCAGCAGCCACCGGGACACAGCCTACGAGCAGTACTTC
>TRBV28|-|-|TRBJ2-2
CASSPDGSPTGELFF
TGTGCCAGCAGTCCCGACGGGTCCCCCACCGGGGAGCTGTTTTTT